These 3 T cell receptor beta chains originate from one sample sequenced in a study of T cell repertoires in cytomegalovirus infection. Using its own MiXCR run on the reads, TCRdb lists one record per CDR3 protein. Among about 740,000 distinct CDR3 sequences listed, under 40% were seen once. What was sequenced was PBMCs. These receptors were obtained from a human donor in good health (CMV status not recorded). Some clones in this sample may be carry-over from other donors' samples.

The chain links TRBV6-1 to TRBJ2-7; no clear D. From germline, CDR1 is MNHNS and CDR2 SASEGT. V lost 5 bases to trimming and J lost 2 bases, with 16 bases between them. This CDR3 is 15 amino acids long. The CDR3 loop is CASSSLSRITYEQYF. CDR3 coding DNA: TGTGCCAGCAGTTCCCTGTCGAGGATAACCTACGAGCAGTACTTC.

In its sample, this clonotype was seen many times. This chain links TRBV7-2 with TRBJ1-5; weak D call: TRBD1 (5 bases). CDR3 length: 15 amino acids. The V gene lost 4 bases and the J gene lost 6 bases, with 16 bases spanning the gap. Looked up from germline, CDR1 is SGHTA and CDR2 is FQGNSA. CDR3: CASSSSSGLGQPQHF. The CDR3 coding sequence is TGTGCCAGCAGCTCGTCGTCGGGGCTGGGTCAGCCCCAGCATTTT.

In regard to this clonotype: At one end the junction does not follow the germline gene, possibly because of a read error. This sequence joins TRBV7-9 and TRBJ2-4, with D uncertain. Looked up from germline, CDR1 is SEHNR and CDR2 is FQNEAQ (reference sequence). The CDR3 extends over 13 amino acids. CDR3 in DNA: TGTGCAAGCAGCTTAGGATCAGCAACCATTCAGTACTTC. This translates into CASSLGSATIQYF.